These 26 T cell receptor beta chains were sequenced from one sample in a study of somatic mutations in cytotoxic T cells in rheumatoid arthritis. The data were produced by immunoSEQ multiplex PCR, yet TCRdb's version contains in-frame clones alone and is incomplete. The table records some 9,600 clones, around nine tenths of them present only once. The sample consisted of CD8+ T cells sorted from blood. The source is a woman aged 18-30 years with rheumatoid arthritis.

The chain combines TRBV6-5 with TRBJ2-1, with D perhaps matching TRBD1 (5 bases). Trimming shortened V by 6 bases and J by 6 bases, and 9 bases separated the two germline ends. CDR1 is MNHEY, CDR2 SVGAGI, per germline. This CDR3 contains 12 residues. CDR3 nucleotides: TGTGCCAGCAGCCTCAGGGCCAATGAGCAGTTCTTC. It yields the protein CASSLRANEQFF.

Comment on this clone: One end of the junction varies from germline; a read error may be responsible. The chain recombines TRBV6-5 with TRBJ2-5, with 8 bases fitting TRBD1. Germline V CDR1 and CDR2: MNHEY, SVGAGI. The CDR3 is 15 residues long. For the CDR3, the DNA is TGTGCCAGCACCCGAGGACAGGGAGAAGCGGAGACCCGGTACTTC. Encoded protein: CASTRGQGEAETRYF.

The chain couples TRBV9 to TRBJ1-2; 7 bases are a match to TRBD1. Germline lookup yields CDR1 SGDLS and CDR2 YYNGEE. The CDR3 length is 16 residues. Trimming at V came to 3 bases and at J to 7 bases, leaving 15 bases not matched to a gene. The chain's CDR3 is CASSGAGGEVGSGYTF. The CDR3 DNA is TGTGCCAGCAGCGGAGCAGGGGGAGAGGTTGGAAGTGGCTACACCTTC.

The chain employs TRBV4-1 and TRBJ2-2; TRBD1 matches 11 bases. The CDR3 runs 16 residues. Germline V CDR1 and CDR2: MGHRA, YSYEKL. Unmatched junction bases numbered 7, after V lost 5 bases and J lost 5 bases. CDR3 loop: CASSVRTGGATGELFF. Here the CDR3 DNA reads TGCGCCAGCAGCGTCCGGACAGGGGGCGCAACCGGGGAGCTGTTTTTT.

The table lists this clone with a count of one. The V gene is TRBV10-2, the J gene TRBJ2-1; TRBD2 might be the D (5 bases). Germline assignment: CDR1 WSHSY and CDR2 SAAADI. This CDR3 is 14 amino acids long. The V and J ends lost 2 bases and 6 bases respectively, with 11 bases between them. The CDR3 sequence is CASSEPGVANEQFF. The CDR3, as DNA: TGCGCCAGCAGTGAGCCCGGGGTCGCCAATGAGCAGTTCTTC.

Here the CDR3 reads CASSLIGRGGTAYGYTF. In nucleotides, the CDR3 is TGTGCCAGCAGTTTAATAGGTCGTGGGGGGACAGCCTATGGCTACACCTTC. The V gene is TRBV28, the J gene TRBJ1-2; the match to TRBD1 covers 7 bases. CDR3 length equals 17 residues. Looked up from germline, CDR1 is MDHEN and CDR2 is SYDVKM. V shed 2 bases, J shed 4 bases, and the junction held 13 bases outside the gene matches.

J is TRBJ1-6 and V is TRBV30; D is uncertain. CDR1 and CDR2 from the germline V gene are GTSNPN and SVGIG (reference sequence). V was clipped by 2 bases and J by 0 bases, with 8 bases between them. The CDR3 is 15 amino acids. CDR3 amino acids: CAWSYSSSYNSPLHF. CDR3 in DNA: TGTGCCTGGAGTTACAGCAGCTCCTATAATTCACCCCTCCACTTT.

The V call is TRBV19, the J call TRBJ1-1; 8 bases line up with TRBD1. The CDR3 loop spans 14 amino acids. Unmatched junction bases numbered 7, after V lost 3 bases and J lost 7 bases. CDR1 and CDR2 (germline): LNHDA, SQIVND (reference sequence). Here the CDR3 reads CASSIDRGTDEAFF. The DNA for the CDR3 is TGTGCCAGTAGTATCGACAGGGGAACAGATGAAGCTTTCTTT.

The rearrangement joins TRBV7-9 to TRBJ1-6; 8 nucleotides match TRBD1. The trim removed 4 bases at V and 8 bases at J, leaving 7 bases unmatched. Germline V gene sequence: CDR1 SEHNR, CDR2 FQNEAQ (reference sequence). The CDR3 totals 15 residues. The CDR3 is CASSSAGGGYSPLHF. CDR3 DNA sequence: TGTGCCAGCAGCTCAGCAGGGGGCGGGTATTCACCCCTCCACTTT.

The table lists this clone with a count of one. The chain links TRBV5-1 to TRBJ2-5; the match to TRBD1 covers 8 bases. From germline, CDR1 is SGHRS and CDR2 YFSETQ. The junction had 7 bases not matched to a gene; V was cut back by 0 bases and J by 3 bases. There are 16 residues in the CDR3. The CDR3 is CASSLALAGGEETQYF. The DNA of the CDR3 is TGCGCCAGCAGCTTGGCCCTGGCAGGGGGCGAAGAGACCCAGTACTTC.

The rearrangement links TRBV6-5 to TRBJ2-7; 8 bases fit TRBD2. Trimming cost V 4 bases and J 3 bases; bases outside gene matches: 11. The CDR3 is made up of 16 amino acids. Germline CDR1 and CDR2: MNHEY and SVGAGI. CDR3 sequence: CASSFDSGTNLYEQYF. CDR3 in DNA: TGTGCCAGCAGTTTTGATAGCGGGACAAATCTCTACGAGCAGTACTTC.

The chain has TRBV27 and TRBJ1-2; possibly TRBD1 for D (6 bases). Germline CDR1 and CDR2: MNHEY and SMNVEV (reference sequence). With 3 bases removed from V and 3 bases from J, the gap between germline ends came to 11 bases. This CDR3 has 14 amino acids. CDR3 nucleotides: TGTGCCAGCAGTTTTGGCGGACAGTACTATGGCTACACCTTC. Translated: CASSFGGQYYGYTF.

The V gene is TRBV5-1, the J gene TRBJ2-1; 11 bases are shared with TRBD2. Germline CDR1 is SGHRS and CDR2 is YFSETQ. This CDR3 has 15 residues. The V and J ends lost 3 bases and 6 bases, in that order; junction bases with no gene match: 5. The CDR3 reads CASSSIAGGPNEQFF. The CDR3 nucleotides are TGCGCCAGCAGCTCGATAGCGGGAGGGCCCAATGAGCAGTTCTTC.

This clone occurred once. This chain links TRBV27 with TRBJ1-2; D possibly corresponds to TRBD1 (6 bases). The germline gives CDR1 MNHEY, CDR2 SMNVEV (reference sequence). CDR3 length equals 16 residues. Trimming left V 6 bases short and J 2 bases short, with 19 bases between. The DNA of the CDR3 is TGTGCCAGCAGCACTGACAGGACCAAACTGAACTATGGCTACACCTTC. Its translation is CASSTDRTKLNYGYTF.

The J gene is TRBJ2-7, the V gene TRBV11-2; D possibly corresponds to TRBD1 (5 bases). Germline values: CDR1 SGHAT, CDR2 FQNNGV. V was pared by 0 bases and J by 3 bases, with 15 bases between. The CDR3 length is 16 residues. The chain's CDR3 is CASSLERTSPYYEQYF. The DNA of the CDR3 is TGTGCCAGCAGCTTAGAAAGGACAAGCCCATACTACGAGCAGTACTTC.

The rearrangement links TRBV6-5 to TRBJ2-5; D gene unclear. The DNA end is more similar to TRBJ2-7, so the J call may be wrong. There are 15 residues in the CDR3. Germline V lookup: CDR1 MNHEY, CDR2 SVGAGI. This CDR3 reads CASSYGNRHSYEQYF. In DNA form, the CDR3 reads TGTGCCAGCAGTTATGGCAACAGACACTCCTACGAGCAGTACTTC.

This chain connects TRBV13 to TRBJ2-3, with 9 bases identical to TRBD1. This CDR3 comprises 16 residues. The J segment lost 2 bases and the V segment lost 5 bases, leaving 8 bases of the junction unmatched. Looked up from germline, CDR1 is PRHDT and CDR2 is FYEKMQ (reference sequence). The CDR3 sequence: CASSPKGDRVTDTQYF. The CDR3, as DNA: TGTGCCAGCAGCCCCAAAGGGGACAGGGTCACAGATACGCAGTATTTT.

CDR3 coding DNA: TGTGCCAGCAGACTAGATGAGAGGGGAGGAACAGATACGCAGTATTTT. Translated: CASRLDERGGTDTQYF. The chain employs TRBV5-4 and TRBJ2-3; tentative D call: TRBD2 (6 bases). Trimming cost V 5 bases and J 3 bases, with 19 bases left between them. The CDR3 has 16 residues. Germline-derived CDR1 and CDR2 are SGHNT and YYREEE (reference sequence). The variable domain in full, with the rest retrieved from reference TRBV5-4 and TRBJ2-3, is ETGVTQSPTHLIKTRGQQVTLRCSSQSGHNTVSWYQQALGQGPQFIFQYYREEENGRGNFPPRFSGLQFPNYSSELNVNALELDDSALYLCASRLDERGGTDTQYFGPGTRLTVL.

The chain joins TRBV16 to TRBJ1-2; D ambiguous. The CDR3 has 16 residues. Trimming stripped 1 base from V and 8 bases from J, with 20 bases between. Germline CDR1 KGHSY, CDR2 FQNENV. CDR3 nucleotides: TGTGCCAGCAGCCAATTTGCGAACAACCTTCCCGGGGGCTACACCTTC. It specifies CASSQFANNLPGGYTF. The full variable domain, completed using reference TRBV16 and TRBJ1-2, is GEEVAQTPKHLVRGEGQKAKLYCAPIKGHSYVFWYQQVLKNEFKFLISFQNENVFDETGMPKERFSAKCLPNSPCSLEIQATKLEDSAVYFCASSQFANNLPGGYTFGSGTRLTVV.

The chain joins TRBV28 to TRBJ2-5, with D uncertain. Germline lookup yields CDR1 MDHEN and CDR2 SYDVKM. Deletions cut 3 bases from V and 5 bases from J, with 13 bases between. This CDR3 is built from 14 residues. This chain's CDR3 is CASSFLTPRETQYF. CDR3 sequence (DNA): TGTGCCAGCAGTTTTCTTACCCCCAGGGAGACCCAGTACTTC.

V gene TRBV19 combines with J gene TRBJ2-3; TRBD1 aligns across 8 bases. CDR3 length: 17 amino acids. V lost 6 bases and J lost 0; bases outside the gene matches: 11. The germline V gene has CDR1 LNHDA and CDR2 SQIVND (reference sequence). The DNA of the CDR3 is TGTGCCAGTAGGACGGCTAGGGGACAGGAGAGCACAGATACGCAGTATTTT. As protein: CASRTARGQESTDTQYF.

The chain joins TRBV27 to TRBJ2-3; D possibly corresponds to TRBD2 (7 bases). This CDR3 contains 12 residues. Trimming removed 8 bases from V and 4 bases from J, with 10 bases in between. Germline V gene data show CDR1 as MNHEY and CDR2 as SMNVEV (reference sequence). Written as DNA, the CDR3 is TGTGCCAGCCTCGGGGGGCCAGATACGCAGTATTTT. Translating it yields CASLGGPDTQYF.

This clone has a handful of counts. The rearrangement joins TRBV6-5 to TRBJ1-4; tentative D call: TRBD1 (6 bases). The V gene lost 6 bases and the J gene lost 7 bases, with 15 bases spanning the gap. Germline lookup yields CDR1 MNHEY and CDR2 SVGAGI. The CDR3 length is 14 residues. The CDR3 spells CASSGGTMLEKLFF. DNA of the CDR3: TGTGCCAGCAGCGGGGGGACAATGCTTGAAAAACTGTTTTTT.

As for this clone: A far larger clone differs by one base, so this is likely a read error. The sample contains more than one DNA sequence encoding this CDR3. This chain joins TRBV28 and TRBJ1-2; D not certain. Germline V gene sequence: CDR1 MDHEN, CDR2 SYDVKM. The CDR3 has 14 residues. CDR3 region: CASSFGLANYGYTF. In nucleotides, the CDR3 is TGTGCCAGCAGTTTTGGCCTAGCTAACTATGGCTATACCTTC.

The V gene is TRBV14, the J gene TRBJ2-1, with D possibly being TRBD2 (6 bases). The CDR3 has 15 residues. The germline gives CDR1 SGHDN, CDR2 FVKESK. The V and J ends lost 3 bases and 9 bases respectively, with 18 bases between them. The CDR3 bases are TGTGCCAGCAGCCACCTTCCGGAGGGGAAGGCTGAGCAGTTCTTC. Translated, it gives CASSHLPEGKAEQFF.

About this clone itself: Sequence at one end of the junction differs from germline and may be a read error. CDR3 in DNA: TGCAGCGTTGCTGGGACACAGGCAACTAATGAAGAACTGTTTTTT. This gives the protein CSVAGTQATNEELFF. V gene TRBV29-1 combines with J gene TRBJ1-4; a weak D match, TRBD1 (6 bases). CDR1 is SQVTM and CDR2 is ANQGSEA in the germline V gene. CDR3 length: 15 amino acids.